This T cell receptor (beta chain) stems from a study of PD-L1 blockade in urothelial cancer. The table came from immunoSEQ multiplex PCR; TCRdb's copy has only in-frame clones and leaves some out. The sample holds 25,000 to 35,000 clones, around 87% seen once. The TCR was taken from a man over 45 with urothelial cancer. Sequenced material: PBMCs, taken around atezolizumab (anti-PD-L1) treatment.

The CDR3 DNA reads TGTGCCAGCAGCTTAACGGGGGCCCGGGATACGCAGTATTTT. This encodes CASSLTGARDTQYF. The V gene is TRBV7-3, the J gene TRBJ2-3; a possible D gene is TRBD1 (6 bases). CDR1 is SGHTA and CDR2 is FQGTGA in the germline V gene. This CDR3 has 14 residues. V shed 0 bases and J shed 6 bases, with 10 bases lying between them.